The 14 T cell receptor beta chains listed next were all sequenced from one sample in a study of cytomegalovirus exposure and HLA in healthy donors. The PCR made use of 60 Vbeta and 13 Jbeta primers. The protocol was immunoSEQ multiplex PCR, while the TCRdb copy is restricted to in-frame clones and leaves out a portion. The table records 150,000 to 170,000 clones, around 81% of them present only once. The sample comprised PBMCs. The receptors originated from a woman aged 40 to 50 in good health and CMV-seropositive.

This chain joins TRBV7-2 and TRBJ1-2; D is perhaps TRBD1 (6 bases). Germline CDR1 is SGHTA and CDR2 is FQGNSA. Trimming removed 5 bases at V and 8 bases at J, with 24 bases between. The CDR3 is made up of 16 amino acids. The CDR3 region has the DNA TGTGCCAGCAGCCCCGCGGGCCGGGTCAGGGGACCCGGCTACACCTTC. This translates into CASSPAGRVRGPGYTF. Supplemented by reference TRBV7-2 and TRBJ1-2, the full variable domain reads GAGVSQSPSNKVTEKGKDVELRCDPISGHTALYWYRQSLGQGLEFLIYFQGNSAPDKSGLPSDRFSAERTGGSVSTLTIQRTQQEDSAVYLCASSPAGRVRGPGYTFGSGTRLTVV.

This chain uses TRBV30 with TRBJ2-7, with D hard to call. The CDR3 spans 14 residues. V lost 0 bases and J 3 bases, leaving 12 bases between the germline ends. Germline V lookup: CDR1 GTSNPN, CDR2 SVGIG (reference sequence). The CDR3 region is CAWSVQPLYYEQYF. DNA for the CDR3: TGTGCCTGGAGTGTACAACCCCTTTACTACGAGCAGTACTTC.

The J gene is TRBJ2-1, the V gene TRBV29-1; TRBD2 matches at 13 bases. V dropped 0 bases and J dropped 9; count of bases not matched to a gene: 17. The CDR3 has 19 residues. From germline, CDR1 is SQVTM and CDR2 ANQGSEA. This CDR3 is CSVEDSSIIGLAGVTEQFF. The CDR3 DNA follows: TGCAGCGTTGAAGATTCTTCCATCATTGGACTAGCGGGAGTCACTGAGCAGTTCTTC.

CDR3 nucleotide sequence: TGTGCCAGTCTGACAGGGAACGACAATGAGCAGTTCTTC. Its translation: CASLTGNDNEQFF. This chain links TRBV28 with TRBJ2-1; 7 bases map to TRBD1. The CDR3 runs to 13 residues. V gave up 9 bases and J gave up 5 bases; unmatched junction bases: 7. Germline values: CDR1 MDHEN, CDR2 SYDVKM.

V usage is TRBV5-1 and J usage is TRBJ2-5; 9 nucleotides align to TRBD1. V gave up 4 bases and J gave up 5 bases; unmatched junction bases: 9. The CDR3 loop spans 15 amino acids. CDR1 is SGHRS, CDR2 YFSETQ, per germline. CDR3 protein: CASSQQGAVGETQYF. The CDR3 region has the DNA TGCGCCAGCAGCCAACAGGGGGCAGTGGGGGAGACCCAGTACTTC.

V gene TRBV10-3 combines with J gene TRBJ2-1, with 11 bases identical to TRBD2. This CDR3 has 18 amino acids. V was pared by 6 bases and J by 8 bases, with 18 bases of the junction left unmatched. The germline gives CDR1 ENHRY, CDR2 SYGVKD. This CDR3 reads CAIRKQGAGTSGGYEQFF. The DNA for the CDR3 is TGTGCCATCAGAAAACAGGGGGCGGGGACTAGCGGCGGGTATGAGCAGTTCTTC.

The V gene is TRBV7-2, the J gene TRBJ2-1; TRBD2 matches at 7 bases. The germline V gene encodes CDR1 SGHTA and CDR2 FQGNSA. The CDR3 loop spans 14 amino acids. Germline trimming cut 1 base from V and 8 bases from J; bases unmatched to any gene: 5. The CDR3 loop is CASSLDRLADEQFF. CDR3 coding DNA: TGTGCCAGCAGCTTAGATCGACTAGCAGATGAGCAGTTCTTC.

V usage is TRBV15 and J usage is TRBJ2-7, with D perhaps TRBD2 (5 bases). Trimming took 1 base from V and 0 from J, leaving 13 bases between them. CDR3 length: 16 amino acids. Germline V CDR1 and CDR2: LNHNV, YYDKDF (reference sequence). The CDR3 DNA reads as TGTGCCACCAGCAGAGGTTTCCGGGATCACTCCTACGAGCAGTACTTC. Protein sequence: CATSRGFRDHSYEQYF.

This chain connects TRBV23-1 to TRBJ2-4, with 7 bases identical to TRBD1. TRBV23-1 is an ORF; its function is uncertain. The V and J ends lost 0 bases and 9 bases, in that order; junction bases with no gene match: 11. The CDR3 is 16 amino acids. Here the CDR3 reads CASSQSPLDRVCIQYF. DNA of the CDR3: TGCGCCAGCAGTCAATCTCCACTCGACAGGGTGTGCATTCAGTACTTC.

The CDR3 here is CASSLKDYYEQYF. CDR3 sequence (DNA): TGTGCCAGCAGTCTTAAGGACTATTACGAGCAGTACTTC. The chain is built from TRBV6-6 and TRBJ2-5; a possible D gene is TRBD2 (6 bases). The DNA end lines up better with TRBJ2-7; the J call may be wrong. CDR1 and CDR2 from the germline V gene are MNHNY and SVGAGI (reference sequence). This CDR3 contains 13 residues.

The chain is built from TRBV4-1 and TRBJ2-1; D not resolved. Per germline, CDR1 MGHRA and CDR2 YSYEKL. The V end was cut by 5 bases, the J end by 0 bases, with 11 bases between. CDR3 length: 15 residues. CDR3 sequence: CASSLQPSSYNEQFF. CDR3 sequence (DNA): TGCGCCAGCAGCTTACAGCCGAGCTCCTACAATGAGCAGTTCTTC.

The rearrangement links TRBV30 to TRBJ2-1, with TRBD2 identical over 8 bases. From germline, CDR1 is GTSNPN and CDR2 SVGIG (reference sequence). The CDR3 sequence is 14 residues long. Unmatched junction bases numbered 7, after V lost 1 base and J lost 8 bases. The CDR3 DNA reads TGTGCCTGGAGTGCGGGTAGCGGGAACCATGAGCAGTTCTTC. It encodes CAWSAGSGNHEQFF.

The J gene is TRBJ2-7, the V gene TRBV5-6; perhaps TRBD2 as D (5 bases). Germline loops: CDR1 SGHDT, CDR2 YYEEEE. The CDR3 consists of 12 residues. Deletions cut 2 bases from V and 6 bases from J, with 9 bases between. CDR3 protein: CASSFLGSEQYF. The CDR3 nucleotides are TGTGCCAGCAGCTTTCTGGGGAGCGAGCAGTACTTC. The full variable domain, with the rest looked up from reference TRBV5-6 and TRBJ2-7, is DAGVTQSPTHLIKTRGQQVTLRCSPKSGHDTVSWYQQALGQGPQFIFQYYEEEERQRGNFPDRFSGHQFPNYSSELNVNALLLGDSALYLCASSFLGSEQYFGPGTRLTVT.

The chain is built from TRBV7-2 and TRBJ2-7; 8 positions agree with TRBD2. Losses at the gene ends were 3 bases for V and 1 base for J; bases not matched to a gene: 5. Germline CDR1 reads SGHTA; CDR2 reads FQGNSA. The length of the CDR3 is 15 residues. The CDR3 nucleotides are TGTGCCAGCAGCTTGGTTCCGGGAGGGTCCTACGAGCAGTACTTC. This gives the protein CASSLVPGGSYEQYF.